This is a list of T cell receptor beta chains from one sample in a study of blood T cell repertoires in COVID-19. TCRdb's table, derived via immunoSEQ multiplex PCR, lists solely in-frame clones and lacks some. The data contain roughly 250,000 clones, around 84% of them singletons. The specimen sequenced was PBMCs or T cells enriched from blood (not recorded which). All receptors come from a woman aged 45-59 years who had recovered from COVID-19. Each CDR3 is given with its conserved first and last residue. The D gene is left open where the match is weak. Some rows have no size entry. The others give once, few or many, or a class for an expanded clone.

J gene: TRBJ2-1
D gene: .
clone size: .
V gene: TRBV28
CDR3 protein: CASSYLRTEKFF
CDR3 DNA: TGTGCCAGCAGTTACCTCAGGACAGAAAAGTTCTTC

J gene: TRBJ1-3
D gene: TRBD1
clone size: .
V gene: TRBV9
CDR3 protein: CASSGQGMGSGNTIYF
CDR3 DNA: TGTGCCAGCAGCGGACAGGGAATGGGCTCTGGAAACACCATATATTTT

J gene: TRBJ1-1
D gene: TRBD1
clone size: .
V gene: TRBV29-1
CDR3 protein: CSVGAGTGNTEAFF
CDR3 DNA: TGCAGCGTCGGAGCCGGGACAGGGAACACTGAAGCTTTCTTT

J gene: TRBJ1-2
D gene: TRBD1
clone size: .
V gene: TRBV6-6
CDR3 protein: CASMLTGQRDYGYTF
CDR3 DNA: TGTGCCAGCATGCTAACGGGACAGAGAGACTATGGCTACACCTTC

J gene: TRBJ2-1
D gene: TRBD2
clone size: .
V gene: TRBV18
CDR3 protein: CASSPWTSGRGGNEQFF
CDR3 DNA: TGTGCCAGCTCACCGTGGACTAGCGGGAGAGGGGGCAATGAGCAGTTCTTC

J gene: TRBJ1-3
D gene: TRBD1
clone size: .
V gene: TRBV5-4
CDR3 protein: CASSTDRAGNTIYF
CDR3 DNA: TGTGCCAGCAGCACAGACAGGGCTGGAAACACCATATATTTT

J gene: TRBJ2-7
D gene: TRBD1
clone size: few
V gene: TRBV7-2
CDR3 protein: CASSLQGASDEQYF
CDR3 DNA: TGTGCCAGCAGCTTACAGGGGGCGTCGGACGAGCAGTACTTC

J gene: TRBJ1-3
D gene: .
clone size: .
V gene: TRBV5-4
CDR3 protein: CASSSRPETGAGNTIYF
CDR3 DNA: TGTGCCAGCAGCTCCCGCCCAGAAACAGGTGCTGGAAACACCATATATTTT

J gene: TRBJ2-7
D gene: .
clone size: .
V gene: TRBV4-2
CDR3 protein: CASSAVRAGEQYF
CDR3 DNA: TGTGCCAGCAGCGCGGTCAGGGCCGGCGAGCAGTACTTC

J gene: TRBJ2-7
D gene: TRBD1
clone size: .
V gene: TRBV24-1
CDR3 protein: CATSDPRQGGSYEQYF
CDR3 DNA: TGTGCCACCAGTGACCCCCGACAGGGGGGCTCCTACGAGCAGTACTTC